Sequencing of this T cell receptor (beta chain) was carried out in a study of blood T cell repertoires in COVID-19. In the study overall: Both acute and convalescent COVID-19 samples were obtained from the United States, Italy and Spain.

Profiling relied on immunoSEQ multiplex PCR, and the TCRdb table lists in-frame clones only, not all of them. Among 140,000 or so clones listed, 76% were seen once. Germline V CDR1 and CDR2: MNHEY, SMNVEV (reference sequence). The CDR3 runs to 15 residues. Deletions cut 3 bases from V and 5 bases from J, with 11 bases between. V usage is TRBV27 and J usage is TRBJ1-6; the D is unclear. The source material was peripheral blood. The TCR originated in a man in his sixties with acute or convalescent COVID-19. In DNA, the CDR3 is TGTGCCAGCAGTTTTCTTGGCGGAAATAATTCACCCCTCCACTTT. It codes for CASSFLGGNNSPLHF.